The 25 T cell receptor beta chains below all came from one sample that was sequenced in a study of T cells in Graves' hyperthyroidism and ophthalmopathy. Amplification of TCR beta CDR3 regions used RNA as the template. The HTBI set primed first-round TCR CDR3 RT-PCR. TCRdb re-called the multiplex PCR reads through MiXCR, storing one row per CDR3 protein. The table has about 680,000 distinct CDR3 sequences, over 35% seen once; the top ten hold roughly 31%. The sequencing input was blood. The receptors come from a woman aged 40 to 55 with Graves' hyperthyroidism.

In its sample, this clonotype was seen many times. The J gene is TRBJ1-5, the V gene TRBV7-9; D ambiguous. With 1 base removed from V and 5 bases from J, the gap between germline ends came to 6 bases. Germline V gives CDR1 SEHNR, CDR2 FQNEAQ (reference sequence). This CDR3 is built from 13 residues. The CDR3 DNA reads TGTGCCAGCAGCTTAGGAAGCGATCAGCCCCAGCATTTT. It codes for CASSLGSDQPQHF.

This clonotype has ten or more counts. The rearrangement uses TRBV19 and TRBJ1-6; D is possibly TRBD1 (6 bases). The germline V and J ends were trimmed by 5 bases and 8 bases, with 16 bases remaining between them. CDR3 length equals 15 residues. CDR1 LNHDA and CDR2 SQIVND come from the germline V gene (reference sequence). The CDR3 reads CASSLVTGTDSPLHF. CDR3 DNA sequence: TGTGCCAGTAGTCTCGTGACAGGTACTGATTCACCCCTCCACTTT.

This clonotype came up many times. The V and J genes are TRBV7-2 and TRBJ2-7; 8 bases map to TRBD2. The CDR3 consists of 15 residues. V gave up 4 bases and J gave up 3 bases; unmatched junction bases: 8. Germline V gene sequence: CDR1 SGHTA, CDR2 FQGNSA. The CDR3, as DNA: TGTGCCAGCAGCTCAAGGCTGAGCGGGAGCTACGAGCAGTACTTC. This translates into CASSSRLSGSYEQYF.

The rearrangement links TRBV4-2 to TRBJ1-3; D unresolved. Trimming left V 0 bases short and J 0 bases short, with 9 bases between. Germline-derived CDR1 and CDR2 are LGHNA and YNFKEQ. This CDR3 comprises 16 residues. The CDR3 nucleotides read TGTGCCAGCAGCCAAGATGAGGCTAACTCTGGAAACACCATATATTTT. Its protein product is CASSQDEANSGNTIYF.

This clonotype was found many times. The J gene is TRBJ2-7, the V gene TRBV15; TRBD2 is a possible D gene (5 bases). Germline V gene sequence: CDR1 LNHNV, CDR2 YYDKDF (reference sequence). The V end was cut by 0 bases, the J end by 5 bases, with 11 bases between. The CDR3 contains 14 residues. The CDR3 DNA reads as TGTGCCACCAGCAGAGATACGGGAAGTCACGAGCAGTACTTC. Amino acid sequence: CATSRDTGSHEQYF.

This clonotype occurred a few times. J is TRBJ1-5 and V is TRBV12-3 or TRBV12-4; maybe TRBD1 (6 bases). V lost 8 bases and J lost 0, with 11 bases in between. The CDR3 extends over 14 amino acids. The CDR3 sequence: CASRDIYSNQPQHF. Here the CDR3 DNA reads TGTGCCAGCCGGGACATCTATAGCAATCAGCCCCAGCATTTT.

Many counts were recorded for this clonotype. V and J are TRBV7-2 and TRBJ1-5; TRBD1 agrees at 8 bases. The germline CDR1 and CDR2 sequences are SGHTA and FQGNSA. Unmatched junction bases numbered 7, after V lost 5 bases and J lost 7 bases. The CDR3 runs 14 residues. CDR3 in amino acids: CASSPDRARQPQHF. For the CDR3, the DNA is TGTGCCAGCAGCCCGGACAGGGCCAGGCAGCCCCAGCATTTT.

The DNA of the CDR3 is TGTGCCATCAGACCGACAGGGGGCTATGGCTACACCTTC. Its translation: CAIRPTGGYGYTF. V and J are TRBV10-3 and TRBJ1-2; TRBD1 agrees at 9 bases. With V trimmed by 6 bases and J by 4 bases, 3 bases remained unmatched. Per the germline V gene, CDR1 is ENHRY and CDR2 is SYGVKD. The CDR3 contains 13 residues.

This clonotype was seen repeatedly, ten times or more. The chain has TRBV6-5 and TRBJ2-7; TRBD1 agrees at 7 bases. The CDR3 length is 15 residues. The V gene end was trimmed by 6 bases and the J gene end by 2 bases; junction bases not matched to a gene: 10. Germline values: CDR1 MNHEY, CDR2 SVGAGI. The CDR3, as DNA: TGTGCCAGCAGGTACGGTCGGGACAGCCCCTACGAGCAGTACTTC. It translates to CASRYGRDSPYEQYF.

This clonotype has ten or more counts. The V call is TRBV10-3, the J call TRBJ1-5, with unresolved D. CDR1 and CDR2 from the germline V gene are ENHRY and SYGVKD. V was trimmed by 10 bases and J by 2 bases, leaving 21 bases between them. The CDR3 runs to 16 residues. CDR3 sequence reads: CASGPRGKGGNQPQHF. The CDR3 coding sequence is TGTGCCAGCGGTCCAAGAGGAAAAGGCGGCAATCAGCCCCAGCATTTT.

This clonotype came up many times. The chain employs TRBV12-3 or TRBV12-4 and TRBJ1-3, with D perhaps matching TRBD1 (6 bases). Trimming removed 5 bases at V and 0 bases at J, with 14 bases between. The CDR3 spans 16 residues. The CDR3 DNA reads TGTGCCAGCAGTCCTGCTGGACAGAGCTCTGGAAACACCATATATTTT. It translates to CASSPAGQSSGNTIYF.

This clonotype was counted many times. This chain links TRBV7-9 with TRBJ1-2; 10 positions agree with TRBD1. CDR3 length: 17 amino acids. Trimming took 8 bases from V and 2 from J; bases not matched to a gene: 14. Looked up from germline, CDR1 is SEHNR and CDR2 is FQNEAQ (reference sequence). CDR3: CASGRGQGNVPNYGYTF. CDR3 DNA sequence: TGTGCCAGCGGCCGGGGACAGGGGAACGTCCCCAACTATGGCTACACCTTC. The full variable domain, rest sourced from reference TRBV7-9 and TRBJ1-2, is DTGVSQNPRHKITKRGQNVTFRCDPISEHNRLYWYRQTLGQGPEFLTYFQNEAQLEKSRLLSDRFSAERPKGSFSTLEIQRTEQGDSAMYLCASGRGQGNVPNYGYTFGSGTRLTVV.

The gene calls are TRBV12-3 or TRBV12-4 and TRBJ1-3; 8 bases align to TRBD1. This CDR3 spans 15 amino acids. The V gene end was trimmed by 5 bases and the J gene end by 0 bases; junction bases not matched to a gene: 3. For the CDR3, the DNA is TGTGCCAGCAGTCCAGGGGGCATCTCTGGAAACACCATATATTTT. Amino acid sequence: CASSPGGISGNTIYF.

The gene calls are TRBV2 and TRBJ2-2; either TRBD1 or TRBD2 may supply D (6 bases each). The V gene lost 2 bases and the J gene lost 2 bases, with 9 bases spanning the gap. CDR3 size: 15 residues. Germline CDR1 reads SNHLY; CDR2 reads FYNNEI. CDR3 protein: CASSETGANTGELFF. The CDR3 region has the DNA TGTGCCAGCAGTGAAACGGGGGCCAACACCGGGGAGCTGTTTTTT.

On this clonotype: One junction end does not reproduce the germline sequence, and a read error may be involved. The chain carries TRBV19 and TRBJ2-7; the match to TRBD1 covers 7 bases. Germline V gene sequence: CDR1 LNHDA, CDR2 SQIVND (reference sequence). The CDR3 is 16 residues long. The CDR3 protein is CASSTWDSEKTYGQYF. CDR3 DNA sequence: TGTGCCAGTAGTACCTGGGACAGTGAAAAAACCTACGGGCAGTACTTC.

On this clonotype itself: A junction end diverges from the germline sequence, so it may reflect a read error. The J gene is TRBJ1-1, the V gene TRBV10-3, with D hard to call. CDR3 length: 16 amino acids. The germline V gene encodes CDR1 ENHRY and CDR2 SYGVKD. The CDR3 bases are TGTGCCAGCAGTTACAGTGGCAGTAGAACGTACACTGAAGCTTTCTTT. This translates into CASSYSGSRTYTEAFF.

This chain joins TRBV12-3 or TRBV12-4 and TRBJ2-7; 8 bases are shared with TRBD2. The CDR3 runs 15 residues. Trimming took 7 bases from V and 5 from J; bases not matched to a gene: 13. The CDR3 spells CASTYMTSARDEQYF. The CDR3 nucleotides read TGTGCCAGCACTTACATGACTAGCGCCAGGGACGAGCAGTACTTC.

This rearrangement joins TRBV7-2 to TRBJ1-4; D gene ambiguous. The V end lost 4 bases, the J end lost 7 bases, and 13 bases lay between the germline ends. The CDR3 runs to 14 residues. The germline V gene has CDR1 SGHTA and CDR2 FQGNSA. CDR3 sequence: CASSSQAWGEKLFF. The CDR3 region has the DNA TGTGCCAGCAGCTCCCAGGCCTGGGGTGAAAAACTGTTTTTT.

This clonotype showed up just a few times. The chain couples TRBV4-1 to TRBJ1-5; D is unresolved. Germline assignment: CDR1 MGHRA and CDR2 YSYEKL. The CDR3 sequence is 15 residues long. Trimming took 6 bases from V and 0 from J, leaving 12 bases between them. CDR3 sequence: CASSPGAYSNQPQHF. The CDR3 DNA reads TGCGCCAGCAGTCCAGGAGCTTATAGCAATCAGCCCCAGCATTTT.

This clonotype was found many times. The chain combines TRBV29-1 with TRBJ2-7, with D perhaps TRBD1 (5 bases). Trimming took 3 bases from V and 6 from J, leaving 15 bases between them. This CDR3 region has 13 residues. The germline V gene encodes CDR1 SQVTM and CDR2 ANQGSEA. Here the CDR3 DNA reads TGCAGCGTTGACATACCAGGCCAGGGCGAGCAGTACTTC. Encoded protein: CSVDIPGQGEQYF.

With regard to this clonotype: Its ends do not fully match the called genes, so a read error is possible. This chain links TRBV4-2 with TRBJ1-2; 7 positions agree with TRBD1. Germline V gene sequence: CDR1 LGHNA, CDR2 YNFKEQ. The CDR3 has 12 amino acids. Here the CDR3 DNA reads TGTGCCAGCAGCCAAGTCAACAGGGGCTGCACCTTC. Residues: CASSQVNRGCTF.

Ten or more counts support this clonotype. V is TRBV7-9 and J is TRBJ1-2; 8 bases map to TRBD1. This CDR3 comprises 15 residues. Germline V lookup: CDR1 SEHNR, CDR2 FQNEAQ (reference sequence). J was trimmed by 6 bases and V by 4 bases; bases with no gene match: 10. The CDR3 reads CASSSDPRGLHGYTF. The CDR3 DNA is TGTGCCAGCAGCTCAGATCCCAGGGGGCTGCATGGCTACACCTTC. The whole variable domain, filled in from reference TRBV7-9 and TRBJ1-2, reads DTGVSQNPRHKITKRGQNVTFRCDPISEHNRLYWYRQTLGQGPEFLTYFQNEAQLEKSRLLSDRFSAERPKGSFSTLEIQRTEQGDSAMYLCASSSDPRGLHGYTFGSGTRLTVV.

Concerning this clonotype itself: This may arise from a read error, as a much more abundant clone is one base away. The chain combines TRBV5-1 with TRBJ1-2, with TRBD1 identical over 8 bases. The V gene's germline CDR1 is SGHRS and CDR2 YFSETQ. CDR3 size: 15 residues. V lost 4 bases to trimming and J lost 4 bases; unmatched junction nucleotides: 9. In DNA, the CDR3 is TGCGCCAGCAGCACATACGGACAGGGAGCCTATGGCTACACCTTC. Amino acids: CASSTYGQGAYGYTF.

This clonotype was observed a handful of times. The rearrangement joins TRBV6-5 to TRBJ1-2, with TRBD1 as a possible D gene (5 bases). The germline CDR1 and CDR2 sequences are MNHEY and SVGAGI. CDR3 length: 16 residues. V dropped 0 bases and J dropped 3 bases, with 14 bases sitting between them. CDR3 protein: CASSYSITGVHYGYTF. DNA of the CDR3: TGTGCCAGCAGTTACTCGATTACAGGTGTTCACTATGGCTACACCTTC.

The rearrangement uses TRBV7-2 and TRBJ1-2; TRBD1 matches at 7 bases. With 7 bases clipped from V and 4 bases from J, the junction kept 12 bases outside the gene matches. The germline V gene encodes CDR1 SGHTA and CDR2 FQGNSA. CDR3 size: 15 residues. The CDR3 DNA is TGTGCCAGCACCTTGTCGAGGACAGGATTCTATGGCTACACCTTC. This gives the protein CASTLSRTGFYGYTF.